Listed below are T cell receptor beta chains from one sample, sequenced in a study of tumor-infiltrating lymphocytes in oesophageal squamous cell carcinoma. A single record per CDR3 protein comes from TCRdb applying MiXCR to the PCR reads. The repertoire holds about 21,000 distinct CDR3 sequences, with roughly two fifths as singletons. Material: esophageal tumor tissue. These receptors came from a male donor with esophageal squamous cell carcinoma. The conserved cysteine and the conserved F or W are not part of the CDR3 here. Fields, in order: clone size, V gene, CDR3 protein. Clone size is stated in some rows and not others, as once, few, many or a class when expanded.

abundance: -; v_gene: TRBV19; CDR3aa: ASSIDLGANQPQH
abundance: -; v_gene: TRBV4-3; CDR3aa: ASSPDGRGPLEQY
abundance: once; v_gene: TRBV7-2; CDR3aa: ASSKGTSGRETQY
abundance: -; v_gene: TRBV30; CDR3aa: AWSAVAGRGQETQY
abundance: -; v_gene: TRBV19; CDR3aa: ASSPRRGADTQY
abundance: -; v_gene: TRBV2; CDR3aa: ASSGLLAGIAAKNIQY
abundance: -; v_gene: TRBV7-6; CDR3aa: ASSLAGYGYT
abundance: few; v_gene: TRBV7-2; CDR3aa: ASGLGQGTDTQY
abundance: many; v_gene: TRBV12-3/TRBV12-4; CDR3aa: ASSSVREGGAGNTIY
abundance: many; v_gene: TRBV6-6; CDR3aa: ASSYLTGADGYT
abundance: many; v_gene: TRBV7-3; CDR3aa: ASSSGIEYGYT
abundance: many; v_gene: TRBV6-1; CDR3aa: ASMTGIYEQY
abundance: -; v_gene: TRBV6-1; CDR3aa: ASSNSGGRSYNEQY
abundance: -; v_gene: TRBV5-1; CDR3aa: ASSLDSYGVGYT
abundance: -; v_gene: TRBV7-3; CDR3aa: ASSSTGGPYNEQF
abundance: -; v_gene: TRBV5-3; CDR3aa: ASSLVGRGHEQY